A single sample is the source of the 13 T cell receptor beta chains below, sequenced in a study of molecular identifiers for immune sequencing clone quantification. TCRdb re-analysed the PCR reads in MiXCR, keeping a single row per CDR3 protein. The top ten hold roughly 0.85% of the sample, which has about 640,000 distinct CDR3 sequences, 15% to 20% seen once. Sequenced input: naive CD8+ T cells from blood, with Jurkat cell RNA spiked in. Subset: FACS-sorted CD8+CD4-CCR7+CD45RA+ naive T cells. These receptors were obtained from a human donor in good health. Some libraries in this study had Jurkat cell RNA spiked in.

The table lists this clonotype with many counts. The CDR3 sequence: CSANGQVGETQYF. CDR3 coding DNA: TGCAGCGCGAACGGACAGGTCGGAGAGACCCAGTACTTC. The V gene is TRBV29-1, the J gene TRBJ2-5, with 7 bases fitting TRBD1. Germline V gene lookup returns CDR1 SQVTM and CDR2 ANQGSEA. The length of the CDR3 is 13 residues. Trimming at V came to 7 bases and at J to 4 bases, leaving 9 bases not matched to a gene.

With respect to this clonotype: This could be a read error, since a much larger clone is one nucleotide away. This sequence joins TRBV27 and TRBJ1-1; D unclear. V lost 3 bases to trimming and J lost 5 bases, with 19 bases between them. The germline V gene encodes CDR1 MNHEY and CDR2 SMNVEV (reference sequence). The length of the CDR3 is 16 residues. The CDR3 sequence is CASSLWGSGGPTEAFF. The DNA for the CDR3 is TGTGCCAGCAGTTTGTGGGGTTCGGGAGGCCCTACTGAAGCTTTCTTT.

This clonotype was seen only a few times. V and J are TRBV6-2 or TRBV6-3 and TRBJ1-2; the D is unclear. This CDR3 spans 12 amino acids. Trimming took 6 bases from V and 8 from J, leaving 13 bases between them. Germline V CDR1 and CDR2: MNHEY, SVGEGT. DNA for the CDR3: TGTGCCAGCAGATTGGAGAGGAACGGCTACACCTTC. This codes for CASRLERNGYTF.

This clonotype appeared many times. The chain employs TRBV13 and TRBJ2-2, with D perhaps assigned TRBD1 or TRBD2 (6 bases each). The CDR3 spans 11 residues. V shed 5 bases and J shed 13 bases, with 11 bases lying between them. The germline V gene encodes CDR1 PRHDT and CDR2 FYEKMQ (reference sequence). CDR3 protein: CASSPGGGLFF. The DNA of the CDR3 is TGTGCCAGCAGCCCCGGGGGCGGGCTGTTTTTT.

The CDR3 coding sequence is TGTGCCAGCAGTTACTCTTTTGGGGGGTACTATGGCTACACCTTC. Its protein product is CASSYSFGGYYGYTF. The rearrangement links TRBV6-5 to TRBJ1-2; TRBD1 is a possible D gene (5 bases). From germline, CDR1 is MNHEY and CDR2 SVGAGI. Trimming removed 0 bases at V and 3 bases at J, with 11 bases between. This CDR3 is 15 amino acids long.

This clonotype has only a few counts. The V and J genes are TRBV14 and TRBJ2-7; D remains ambiguous. This CDR3 region has 14 residues. Germline V gene sequence: CDR1 SGHDN, CDR2 FVKESK. The V end lost 4 bases, the J end lost 0 bases, and 10 bases lay between the germline ends. The CDR3 nucleotides read TGTGCCAGCAGCCCACAGAGATACTCCTACGAGCAGTACTTC. This gives the protein CASSPQRYSYEQYF.

A few counts support this clonotype. The genes are TRBV5-5 and TRBJ1-2; possibly TRBD1 for D (5 bases). The V end was cut by 1 base, the J end by 4 bases, with 20 bases between. Germline V gene lookup returns CDR1 SGHKS and CDR2 YYEKEE (reference sequence). This CDR3 is 17 amino acids long. The DNA for the CDR3 is TGTGCCAGCAGCTTGACCTGGGGAGCCGCGGGGGGCTATGGCTACACCTTC. As protein: CASSLTWGAAGGYGYTF.

The sample holds many counts of this clonotype. V gene TRBV6-5 combines with J gene TRBJ1-1, with no clear D. CDR3 length: 15 amino acids. Trimming cost V 5 bases and J 3 bases, with 16 bases left between them. CDR1 and CDR2 (germline): MNHEY, SVGAGI. In DNA form, the CDR3 reads TGTGCCAGCAGTCCCGGATTCAGTCTGGACACTGAAGCTTTCTTT. Protein sequence: CASSPGFSLDTEAFF.

A note on this clonotype: Relative to the germline gene, one junction end is altered; a read error may explain this. The rearrangement joins TRBV4-3 to TRBJ2-3, with D maybe TRBD2 (5 bases). From germline, CDR1 is LGHNA and CDR2 YSLEER. CDR3 length: 18 amino acids. The CDR3 coding sequence is TGCGCCGGCAGCCGAGAAAGGAGCGGACTGGGCCGCACAGATACGCAGTATTTT. Translated: CAGSRERSGLGRTDTQYF.

This clonotype appeared many times. The chain's CDR3 is CSVESVRDPQETQYF. Written as DNA, the CDR3 is TGCAGCGTTGAGAGTGTTAGGGACCCGCAAGAGACCCAGTACTTC. The chain links TRBV29-1 to TRBJ2-5, with D possibly being TRBD1 or TRBD2 (5 bases each). The germline V and J ends were trimmed by 3 bases and 2 bases, with 16 bases remaining between them. CDR3 length equals 15 residues. The germline V gene encodes CDR1 SQVTM and CDR2 ANQGSEA.

Note on this clonotype: At one end, the junction sequence differs from germline, possibly due to a read error. V gene TRBV3-1 combines with J gene TRBJ2-7; D gene ambiguous. In germline, CDR1 is LGHDT, CDR2 YNNKEL (reference sequence). There are 14 residues in the CDR3. The CDR3 sequence: CGSSQDPRPYEQYF. CDR3 in DNA: TGTGGCAGCAGCCAAGATCCGCGGCCCTACGAGCAGTACTTC.

The chain uses TRBV20-1 and TRBJ1-1; TRBD1 agrees at 8 bases. The CDR3 is 12 amino acids. CDR1 DFQATT and CDR2 SNEGSKA come from the germline V gene (reference sequence). After removal of 6 bases from V and 1 base from J, the junction contained 1 base not matched to a gene. The CDR3 DNA reads as TGCAGTGCGGGGACAGGGAACACTGAAGCTTTCTTT. Protein: CSAGTGNTEAFF.

About this clonotype: The germline gene is not matched at one end of the junction; a read error may be the cause. The chain combines TRBV5-1 with TRBJ1-1; TRBD1 might be the D (5 bases). CDR1 is SGHRS, CDR2 YFSETQ, per germline. This CDR3 spans 13 amino acids. The CDR3 nucleotides are TGCGCCAGCAGCTTGGCGGACACGTATGAAGCTCTCTTT. Translated: CASSLADTYEALF.